This T cell receptor beta chain came from a study of cytomegalovirus exposure and HLA in healthy donors (dated by TCRdb to the late 2010s). Looking at the study overall: In an earlier analysis of some 610 of the donors, 276 Gb of sequence data and approximately 100 million unique TCR beta sequences from about 190 million T cells were reported. An early release that covered fewer than 750 HLA-typed donors contained 300 to 350 gigabases of sequencing data and around 80 million unique TCR sequences. HLA typing included class I and class II loci at four-digit resolution. The T cell repertoires of 550 to 850 subjects were profiled by immunosequencing and related to cytomegalovirus serostatus. Of the 350 to 450 genotyped donors, approximately 80% were placed in the genetic ancestry cluster associated with self-reported Caucasian donors. Typing coverage varied by locus: about 620-630 donors for A, B, C, DRB1 and DQB1; approximately 560 for DQA1; around 610 for DPA1; 450 to 480 for DPB1. In a later genetic analysis, genome-wide SNP genotypes for about three fifths of the roughly 670 donors were used, and that subset was treated as a discovery cohort. Because of strong linkage in the cohort, roughly five DR-DQ haplotypes were treated as single units for association and clustering. To predict cytomegalovirus infection status, the study brought together high-throughput TCR immunosequencing, statistical association of individual TCRs with disease status, and machine learning. Every discovery cohort repertoire had been produced on one sequencing platform. In addition to the first cohort of around 670 subjects, a separate validation cohort of approximately 120 different subjects was used. A later analysis re-analyzed previously published TCR beta repertoires from about 730 donors and added high-resolution HLA genotyping to study TCR occurrence patterns. Donor age, sex, ethnicity and CMV serostatus were collected together with the repertoire data. Rather than using new phenotypic data, the later analysis identified candidate immune exposures from TCR beta sequences and from how often those sequences occurred across donors. To decide whether each TCR beta V gene segment behaved as functional or pseudogenic, an earlier analysis of approximately 590 of the donors relied on high-throughput TCR beta sequencing. The study aimed to test whether cataloging public T cell receptors could reveal signatures of past pathogen exposure. On average, roughly 240,000 unique TCR beta nucleotide sequences were sequenced per donor among a few hundred genotyped donors of the cohort, with around 19% of those sequences being non-productive. Beyond this particular receptor, the publication reports: In a later analysis, several top co-occurrence clusters were reported to appear linked to parvovirus B19, influenza, CMV and Epstein-Barr virus. Linkage disequilibrium might explain the correlated functional status among segregating V segments, but an unknown experimental factor could not be ruled out. The 87-base-pair reads could not distinguish some IMGT-functional V segments, including TRBV6-2 and TRBV6-3, so those segments were excluded. According to a later genetic analysis, donors in an Asian-associated ancestry cluster had fewer N-insertions in productive TCRs than the approximately 710-donor mean. Strong co-occurrence of HLA alleles, especially DR and DQ, made assigning TCR associations to individual alleles difficult. A total of some 180 TCR beta chains were listed by the study as associated with cytomegalovirus. A later genetic analysis associated a missense DCLRE1C variant with V-gene and J-gene trimming of TCR beta chains, and an independent cohort replicated the association. Specific HLA alleles were associated with roughly 17,000 TCR beta sequences at a false discovery rate of 0.05 in a later analysis. Because HLA typing was unavailable for some donors at each locus, only the typed subset was used in association tests. In an earlier analysis of 587 of the donors, most TCR beta V segments appeared in productive rearrangements about 87% or about 30% of the time, broadly matching IMGT annotations. Compared with equally common non-associated chains, HLA-associated TCR beta chains in a later analysis were more clonally expanded and had lower generation probabilities. A few of the identified cytomegalovirus-associated TCR beta chains were confirmed in vitro to be specific for cytomegalovirus antigens. In this cohort, only TCR beta chains were sequenced, and detectable features were limited by the absence of alpha or paired-chain data. It was suggested by the authors that the approach could potentially be generalized to other disease states and immunological phenotypes. The classifier was reported to diagnose cytomegalovirus status with high specificity and sensitivity in both the original and validation cohorts. A further reported finding was that TCR beta sequences accurately predicted the HLA-A and HLA-B alleles for most subjects in the first cohort. Because counts were too low, 15 to 20 rarely observed V segments, including chromosome 9 orphons, were excluded from the earlier analysis of 587 of the donors. A later analysis found that most CMV-associated TCR beta chains appeared HLA-restricted, with HLA associations seemingly driven largely by CMV exposure. For the cohort, immune exposure information was limited to CMV serostatus. While some public TCRs were present in many individuals, most TCR sequences turned up only very rarely across donors. The presence/absence analyses assumed that sequencing depth was roughly uniform across donors, and that assumption may not be true. A group of highly shared sequence variants was considered likely to be a technical artifact of the sequencing pipeline. A later analysis found that TCR association rates varied across HLA loci, with DRB1 alleles showing the most associated TCRs and HLA-C alleles the fewest.

A word on this clone: Its antigen has not been determined. Base qualities are not provided; no much larger clone lies one nucleotide away.

The library was prepared using the immunoSEQ multiplex PCR assay. For the multiplex PCR, a mixture combining 60 forward primers for TCR Vbeta segments and 13 reverse primers for TCR Jbeta segments was used. The CDR3 region of rearranged TCR beta genes was amplified from genomic DNA by a multiplex PCR assay. The amplified TCR beta libraries were sequenced on the Illumina HiSeq System as 87-base-pair reads. Under the source paper's analysis protocol: A later analysis tallied 75 million to 95 million unique TCR beta chains across the 650 to 750 repertoires, and approximately 11 million of those chains were shared by two or more donors. Raw reads were error-corrected and collapsed into unique sequences by a nearest-neighbor algorithm in which closely related sequences were merged to remove PCR and sequencing errors. To assign V, D and J gene segments, CDR3 sequences were aligned to IMGT reference sequences. For a sequence to be retained, a match of at least six nucleotides to both a V gene segment and a J gene segment was required. Rearrangements were called productive when the CDR3 lacked stop codons and stayed in frame with V and J; all others were non-productive. Following IMGT convention, CDR3 was defined as the stretch from the second conserved V-encoded cysteine to the conserved J-encoded phenylalanine. The earlier analysis of 587 of the donors excluded sequences that lacked an unambiguous match to a single V gene segment. In an earlier analysis of approximately 590 of the donors, V segments were called functional above 56.7% productive rearrangements and were called segregating when the between-donor standard deviation exceeded 5%. A statistical classification framework was developed to diagnose cytomegalovirus status using the catalog of TCR beta chain sequences. In a later analysis, V and J genes were assigned by comparing TCR nucleotide sequences against IMGT/GENE-DB human TR gene sequences. A later analysis assigned CDR3 sequences and most-parsimonious VDJ recombination scenarios with the TCRdist pipeline. In a later analysis, each TCR beta chain was defined by its CDR3 amino acid sequence together with its V-gene family, and reads without a unique V-gene family were excluded. In a later analysis, 450 to 600 highly shared, low-generation-probability nucleotide sequences were removed to address suspected cross-contamination and a sequencing artifact. In a later analysis, a clonal expansion index for each public chain was calculated from normalized within-repertoire ranks of inferred template counts. A later analysis computed generation probabilities with a VDJ recombination model fitted to out-of-frame rearrangements, and checked the results against IGoR. Hypergeometric tests were used in a later analysis to score TCR-TCR, TCR-HLA and TCR-CMV co-occurrence, with a repertoire-size bias correction applied to the TCR pairs. False discovery rates were estimated in a later analysis by permuting HLA or CMV assignments 20 times. In a later analysis, co-occurring TCRs were grouped with DBSCAN, and TCRdist sequence similarity was added when clustering was performed within HLA-allele-positive subsets. For co-occurrence clustering, repertoires with fewer than 30,000 or more than 120,000 public chains were excluded, along with roughly five repertoires with anomalous nucleotide sharing. TCRdb retrieved this table from immuneACCESS and kept in-frame rearrangements only. Not all clones are present; in checked studies, unresolved V genes account for under half, and no reason is known for the remainder. V, J and clone size are taken as reported in that table, and D and trimming were inferred from the DNA itself. This sample is represented by tens of thousands of clones; 60% to 80% of them were singletons. Roughly 6.3% of the sample rests with the top ten.

As encoded in the germline V gene (reference sequence), CDR1 is LNHDA while CDR2 is SQIVND. The CDR3 measures 13 amino acids from cysteine to phenylalanine. Only CDR3 DNA remains: 39 bases, in frame from the first base. The V end gives up 4 bases and the J end 5 bases, leaving 2 bases in the junction not matched to a gene. The cohort comprised 670 or so healthy bone marrow donors. Cohort members were all nominally healthy when sampled, although unrecorded immune exposures were likely present. The donor was CMV seronegative and belonged to the group of more than 300 seronegative cohort members. A peripheral blood sample was collected from each donor, and TCR beta sequencing was performed on peripheral blood mononuclear cells. The Qiagen DNeasy Blood Extraction Kit was used to extract genomic DNA from the blood cell samples.

What was sequenced was PBMCs. The clonotype originates from a woman under 40 in good health and CMV-seronegative. The chain is assembled from TRBV19 and TRBJ1-2; 9 central nucleotides agree with TRBD1. Read as DNA, the sequence is TGTGCCAGTAGTACGGGACAGGGATATGGCTACACCTTC. It codes for CASSTGQGYGYTF. Extended through the reference TRBV19 and TRBJ1-2 proteins, this CDR3 yields the full variable domain: DGGITQSPKYLFRKEGQNVTLSCEQNLNHDAMYWYRQDPGQGLRLIYYSQIVNDFQKGDIAEGYSVSREKKESFPLTVTSAQKNPTAFYLCASSTGQGYGYTFGSGTRLTVV.